Listed below are T cell receptor beta chains from one sample, sequenced in a study of T-cell reconstitution after alpha-beta-depleted transplantation in children. TCRdb re-called the PCR reads with MiXCR, one entry per CDR3 protein. The data contain some 500,000 distinct CDR3 sequences, approximately 16% of them singletons. Sequenced material: PBMCs from the stem cell graft donor, taken from the stem cell graft. All receptors come from a human donor who donated a stem cell graft to a child with acute lymphoblastic leukemia. Each CDR3 is given with its conserved first and last residue. Fields, in order: J gene, V gene, clone size, CDR3 length, D gene, CDR3 protein, CDR3 DNA. A D gene is named only where the DNA matches it firmly. Rows may omit the clone size; those that give it use once, few, many or a size class.

TRBJ2-3 | TRBV5-1 | - | 14 | - | CASSLQASTDTQYF | TGCGCCAGCAGCTTGCAGGCTAGCACAGATACGCAGTATTTT
TRBJ2-7 | TRBV12-3/TRBV12-4 | - | 15 | TRBD1 | CASSASGTGDRKQYF | TGTGCCAGCAGTGCGTCCGGGACAGGGGATCGAAAGCAGTACTTC
TRBJ2-5 | TRBV10-3 | - | 13 | TRBD2 | CAIRGGDSETQYF | TGTGCCATCAGGGGAGGGGACTCAGAGACCCAGTACTTC
TRBJ1-2 | TRBV5-1 | - | 15 | TRBD1 | CASSLEAGGFYGYTF | TGCGCCAGCAGCTTGGAAGCAGGGGGCTTTTATGGCTACACCTTC
TRBJ1-1 | TRBV15 | few | 15 | - | CATSRDKAGNTEAFF | TGTGCCACCAGCAGAGACAAAGCCGGGAACACTGAAGCTTTCTTT
TRBJ2-7 | TRBV4-1 | - | 14 | - | CASSDRDRYYEQYF | TGCGCCAGCAGCGACCGGGACCGATACTACGAGCAGTACTTC
TRBJ2-3 | TRBV20-1 | few | 17 | TRBD1 | CSARDLKTGEGTDTQYF | TGCAGTGCTAGAGATCTCAAGACAGGGGAGGGCACAGATACGCAGTATTTT
TRBJ1-3 | TRBV5-6 | - | 15 | - | CASSYTGFSGNTIYF | TGTGCCAGCAGCTATACAGGTTTCTCTGGAAACACCATATATTTT
TRBJ2-7 | TRBV20-1 | few | 13 | TRBD1 | CSAPGQGLYEQYF | TGCAGTGCACCTGGACAGGGATTGTACGAGCAGTACTTC
TRBJ1-2 | TRBV30 | - | 14 | TRBD1 | CAWSSTGGAYGYTF | TGTGCCTGGAGTTCGACAGGGGGAGCTTATGGCTACACCTTC
TRBJ2-1 | TRBV18 | few | 14 | - | CASSPQGQNNEQFF | TGTGCCAGCTCACCGCAGGGCCAGAACAATGAGCAGTTCTTC
TRBJ2-1 | TRBV5-6 | few | 14 | - | CASSLLAGSYEQFF | TGTGCCAGCAGCTTGTTGGCAGGATCATATGAGCAGTTCTTC
TRBJ1-3 | TRBV9 | - | 14 | - | CASSVAGQGNTIYF | TGTGCCAGCAGCGTAGCAGGGCAGGGAAACACCATATATTTT
TRBJ2-1 | TRBV28 | few | 15 | TRBD2 | CASSSLAGLYNEQFF | TGTGCCAGCAGTTCCCTAGCGGGGTTATACAATGAGCAGTTCTTC
TRBJ1-1 | TRBV6-1 | few | 15 | - | CASSTTPVGNTEAFF | TGTGCCAGCAGCACCACTCCGGTGGGGAACACTGAAGCTTTCTTT
TRBJ2-2 | TRBV11-3 | - | 16 | TRBD1 | CASSSSGTGDTGELFF | TGTGCCAGCAGCTCATCCGGGACAGGTGACACCGGGGAGCTGTTTTTT
TRBJ2-3 | TRBV24-1 | few | 16 | TRBD2 | CATSDSPRAGGDTQYF | TGTGCCACCAGTGATAGCCCCCGAGCGGGAGGAGATACGCAGTATTTT